This TCR beta chain emerged from a study of long-term antiretroviral therapy in people with HIV. Version v3.0 of the immunoSEQ assay ran at survey level. The method was immunoSEQ multiplex PCR; TCRdb's version includes in-frame clones alone and lacks a portion of them. The sample has tens of thousands of clones; 76% are singletons. Remarks on this clone: Different DNA sequences within this sample yield the same CDR3.

The ends were cut back, 5 bases at V and 0 bases at J, with 2 bases in the middle. Germline V gives CDR1 ENHRY, CDR2 SYGVKD. CDR3 size: 12 residues. The gene calls are TRBV10-3 and TRBJ1-5; no clear D gene. Sequencing was performed on unsorted PBMCs, taken 1.1 years before starting antiretroviral therapy. This clonotype originated in a woman in her thirties or forties with HIV. The CDR3 region has the DNA TGTGCCATCAGTAGTAGCAATCAGCCCCAGCATTTT. Protein sequence: CAISSSNQPQHF.